The T cell receptor beta chain under discussion was sequenced for a study of T cell changes during pregnancy in multiple sclerosis. CDR3 size: 15 residues. The ends were cut back, 0 bases at V and 9 bases at J, with 18 bases in the middle. Germline CDR1 and CDR2: SGHAT and FQNNGV. The method was immunoSEQ multiplex PCR; TCRdb's version includes in-frame clones alone and lacks a portion of them. The profile shows 21,000 or so clones, approximately 90% of them singletons. This rearrangement joins TRBV11-2 to TRBJ2-7; no firm D call. The sequencing here drew on CD8+ T cells from peripheral blood mononuclear cells, taken in the second trimester of pregnancy. This clonotype was sampled from a female donor in good health, enrolled as a control in a pregnancy study. The CDR3 here is CASSLDAFGMLGQYF. CDR3 in DNA: TGTGCCAGCAGCTTAGATGCGTTTGGTATGCTCGGGCAGTACTTC. Combining the CDR3 with reference TRBV11-2 and TRBJ2-7 gives the whole variable domain EAGVAQSPRYKIIEKRQSVAFWCNPISGHATLYWYQQILGQGPKLLIQFQNNGVVDDSQLPKDRFSAERLKGVDSTLKIQPAKLEDSAVYLCASSLDAFGMLGQYFGPGTRLTVT.